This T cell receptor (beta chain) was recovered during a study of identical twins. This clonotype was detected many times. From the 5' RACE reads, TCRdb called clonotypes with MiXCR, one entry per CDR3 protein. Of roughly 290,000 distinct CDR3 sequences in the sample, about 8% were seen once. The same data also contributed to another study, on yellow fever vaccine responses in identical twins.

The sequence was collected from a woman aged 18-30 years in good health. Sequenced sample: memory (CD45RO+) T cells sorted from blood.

DNA of the CDR3: TGTGCCAGCAGCAAATTAGGACAGGGAAAGAAAAAACTGTTTTTT. Translation gives CASSKLGQGKKKLFF. The chain links TRBV21-1 to TRBJ1-4; the table assigns TRBD1, which was not confirmed against the DNA. TRBV21-1 is a pseudogene segment. This CDR3 has 15 amino acids.